This T cell receptor beta chain was identified in a study of cytotoxic CD8 clonotypes in ibrutinib-treated CLL. The assay was immunoSEQ multiplex PCR, and TCRdb's table has in-frame clones only and misses some. In the table there are hundreds of thousands of clones, over 55% of which are singletons. This clonotype was obtained from a human donor with chronic lymphocytic leukemia. Source: PBMCs, taken after 36 months of ibrutinib treatment.

In DNA form, the CDR3 reads TGTGCCAGCAGTGTTACCTTATGGGGCACCGGGGAGCTGTTTTTT. Protein product: CASSVTLWGTGELFF. The chain carries TRBV2 and TRBJ2-2; D is uncertain. The V gene lost 4 bases and the J gene lost 4 bases, with 13 bases spanning the gap. This CDR3 is 15 amino acids long. CDR1 SNHLY and CDR2 FYNNEI come from the germline V gene.